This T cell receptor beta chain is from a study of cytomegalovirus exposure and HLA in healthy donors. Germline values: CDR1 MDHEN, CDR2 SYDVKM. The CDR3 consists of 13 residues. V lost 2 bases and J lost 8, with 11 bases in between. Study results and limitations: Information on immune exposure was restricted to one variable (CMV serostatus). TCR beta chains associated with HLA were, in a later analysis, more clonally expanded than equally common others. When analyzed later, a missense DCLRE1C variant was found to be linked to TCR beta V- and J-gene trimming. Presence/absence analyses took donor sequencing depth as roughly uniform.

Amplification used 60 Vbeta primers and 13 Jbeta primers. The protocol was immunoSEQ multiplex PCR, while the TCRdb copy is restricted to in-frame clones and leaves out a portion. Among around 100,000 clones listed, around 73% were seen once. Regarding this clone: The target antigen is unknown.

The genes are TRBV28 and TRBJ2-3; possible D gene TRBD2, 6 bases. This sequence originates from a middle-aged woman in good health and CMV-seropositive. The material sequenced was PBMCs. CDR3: CASSLNMEGTQYF. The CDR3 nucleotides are TGTGCCAGCAGTTTAAATATGGAGGGTACGCAGTATTTT.